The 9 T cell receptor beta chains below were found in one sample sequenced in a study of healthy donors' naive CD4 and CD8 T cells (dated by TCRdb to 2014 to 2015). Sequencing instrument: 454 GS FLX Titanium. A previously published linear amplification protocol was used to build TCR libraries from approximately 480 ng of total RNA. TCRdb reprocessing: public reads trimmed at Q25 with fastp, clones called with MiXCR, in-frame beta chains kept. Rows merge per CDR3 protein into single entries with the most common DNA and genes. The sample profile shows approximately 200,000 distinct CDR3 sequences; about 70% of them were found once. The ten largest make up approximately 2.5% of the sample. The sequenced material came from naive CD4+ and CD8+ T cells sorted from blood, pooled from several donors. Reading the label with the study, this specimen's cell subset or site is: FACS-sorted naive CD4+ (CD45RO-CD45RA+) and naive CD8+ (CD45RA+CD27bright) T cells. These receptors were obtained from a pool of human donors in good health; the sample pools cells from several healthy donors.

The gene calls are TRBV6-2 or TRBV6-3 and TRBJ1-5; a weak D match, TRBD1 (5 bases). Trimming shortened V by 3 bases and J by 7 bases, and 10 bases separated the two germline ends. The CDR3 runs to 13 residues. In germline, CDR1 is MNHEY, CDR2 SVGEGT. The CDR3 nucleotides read TGTGCCAGCAGTTATGGAGGGGTACAGCCCCAGCATTTT. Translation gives CASSYGGVQPQHF.

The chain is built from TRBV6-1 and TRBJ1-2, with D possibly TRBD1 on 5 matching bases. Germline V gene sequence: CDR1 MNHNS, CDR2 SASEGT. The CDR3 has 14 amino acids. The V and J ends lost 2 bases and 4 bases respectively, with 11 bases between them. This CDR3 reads CASSESGGSYGYTF. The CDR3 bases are TGTGCCAGCAGTGAAAGTGGGGGAAGCTATGGCTACACCTTC.

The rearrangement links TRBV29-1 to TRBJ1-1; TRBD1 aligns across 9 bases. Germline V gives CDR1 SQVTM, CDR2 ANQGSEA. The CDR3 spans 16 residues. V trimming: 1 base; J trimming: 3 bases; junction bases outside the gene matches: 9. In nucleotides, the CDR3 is TGCAGCGTTGAAGGCCGGACAGGGGATTCGTACACTGAAGCTTTCTTT. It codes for CSVEGRTGDSYTEAFF.

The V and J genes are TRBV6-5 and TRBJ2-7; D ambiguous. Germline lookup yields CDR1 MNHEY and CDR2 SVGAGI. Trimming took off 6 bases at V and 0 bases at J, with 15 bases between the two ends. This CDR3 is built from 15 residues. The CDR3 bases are TGTGCCAGCAGCCGGATTGGCGAGAGCTCCTACGAGCAGTACTTC. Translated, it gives CASSRIGESSYEQYF.

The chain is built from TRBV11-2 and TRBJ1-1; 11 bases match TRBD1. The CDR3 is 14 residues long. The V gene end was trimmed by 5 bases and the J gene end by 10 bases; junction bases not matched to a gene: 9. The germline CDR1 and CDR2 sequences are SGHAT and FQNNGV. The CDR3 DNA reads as TGTGCCAGCAGCCAGCCGGACAGGGGGCCCCGAGCTTTCTTT. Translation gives CASSQPDRGPRAFF.

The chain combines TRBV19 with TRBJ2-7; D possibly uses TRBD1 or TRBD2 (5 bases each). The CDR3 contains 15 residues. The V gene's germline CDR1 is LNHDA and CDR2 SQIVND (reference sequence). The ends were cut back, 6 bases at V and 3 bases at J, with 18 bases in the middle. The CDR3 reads CASSPGTNSFYEQYF. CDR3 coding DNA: TGTGCCAGTAGCCCCGGGACCAACTCCTTCTACGAGCAGTACTTC.

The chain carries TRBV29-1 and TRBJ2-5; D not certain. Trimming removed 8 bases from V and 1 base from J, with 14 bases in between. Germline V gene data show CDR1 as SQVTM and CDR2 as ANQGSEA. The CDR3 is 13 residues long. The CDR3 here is CSTDLRLQETQYF. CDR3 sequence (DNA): TGCAGCACCGATCTGCGCCTCCAAGAGACCCAGTACTTC.

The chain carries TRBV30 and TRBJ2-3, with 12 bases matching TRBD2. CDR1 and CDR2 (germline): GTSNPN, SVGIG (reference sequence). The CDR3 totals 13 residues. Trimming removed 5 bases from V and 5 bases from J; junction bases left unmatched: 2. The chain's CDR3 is CAWETSGGDTQYF. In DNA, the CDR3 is TGTGCCTGGGAGACTAGCGGGGGAGATACGCAGTATTTT. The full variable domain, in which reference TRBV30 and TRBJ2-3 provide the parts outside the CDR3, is SQTIHQWPATLVQPVGSPLSLECTVEGTSNPNLYWYRQAAGRGLQLLFYSVGIGQISSEVPQNLSASRPQDRQFILSSKKLLLSDSGFYLCAWETSGGDTQYFGPGTRLTVL.

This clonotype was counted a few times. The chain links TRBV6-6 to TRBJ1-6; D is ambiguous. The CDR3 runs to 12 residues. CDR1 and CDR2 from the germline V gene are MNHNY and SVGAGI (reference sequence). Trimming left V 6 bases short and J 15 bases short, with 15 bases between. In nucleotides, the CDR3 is TGTGCCAGCAGCCCCGACCTGGTCAGCCTCCACTTT. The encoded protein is CASSPDLVSLHF.